The 32 T cell receptor beta chains in this list originate from one sample, sequenced in a study of T cell responses to AZD1222 COVID-19 vaccine. Assay: immunoSEQ multiplex PCR; the TCRdb copy retains only in-frame clones and omits some. Among approximately 170,000 clones listed, around 90% were seen once. The sequenced sample was peripheral blood, obtained 28 days after the second AZD1222 dose. Receptors originate from an adult who received the AZD1222 COVID-19 vaccine.

The rearrangement joins TRBV6-2 or TRBV6-3 to TRBJ2-6; 9 positions agree with TRBD1. Germline V gene sequence: CDR1 MNHEY, CDR2 SVGEGT. This CDR3 is built from 17 residues. V lost 2 bases and J lost 2; bases outside the gene matches: 4. The CDR3, as DNA: TGTGCCAGCAGTTACAGGACAGGGGTCACTGGGGCCAACGTCCTGACTTTC. Amino acids: CASSYRTGVTGANVLTF.

The V call is TRBV7-2, the J call TRBJ1-1; D possibly corresponds to TRBD1 (5 bases). CDR1 is SGHTA, CDR2 FQGNSA, per germline. V lost 3 bases to trimming and J lost 5 bases, with 16 bases between them. This CDR3 is 15 amino acids long. CDR3 sequence: CASSLLGGRSTEAFF. Written as DNA, the CDR3 is TGTGCCAGCAGCTTGTTGGGGGGACGGTCTACTGAAGCTTTCTTT.

The chain recombines TRBV6-5 with TRBJ1-1, with a possible D match to TRBD1 (6 bases). Trimming removed 4 bases from V and 0 bases from J, with 15 bases in between. Germline V gene data show CDR1 as MNHEY and CDR2 as SVGAGI. This CDR3 spans 16 amino acids. CDR3: CASSSLGGDMNTEAFF. DNA of the CDR3: TGTGCCAGCAGTTCCCTAGGGGGGGACATGAACACTGAAGCTTTCTTT.

This clone came up a few times. In DNA form, the CDR3 reads TGTGCCAGTAGTAATACAGGGAGCGATACGCAGTATTTT. Translated, it gives CASSNTGSDTQYF. The chain carries TRBV19 and TRBJ2-3; possible D gene TRBD1, 6 bases. CDR1 is LNHDA, CDR2 SQIVND, per germline (reference sequence). The CDR3 loop spans 13 amino acids. V was shortened by 4 bases and J by 6 bases, with 11 bases between the two germline ends.

This clone was seen more than once but under ten times. CDR3 DNA sequence: TGTGCCAGCAGCCCTACAAGGAGCTCCTACGAGCAGTACTTC. It specifies CASSPTRSSYEQYF. The chain recombines TRBV27 with TRBJ2-7, with D unclear. This CDR3 comprises 14 residues. Trimming shortened V by 6 bases and J by 0 bases, and 12 bases separated the two germline ends. Germline loops: CDR1 MNHEY, CDR2 SMNVEV (reference sequence).

V and J are TRBV5-1 and TRBJ1-4; the match to TRBD1 covers 8 bases. The CDR3 covers 14 residues. Looked up from germline, CDR1 is SGHRS and CDR2 is YFSETQ. The ends lost 4 bases at V and 7 bases at J; junction bases unmatched: 6. CDR3 DNA: TGCGCCAGCAGCCCTCTGGACAGGGCTGAAAAACTGTTTTTT. This gives the protein CASSPLDRAEKLFF.

This sequence joins TRBV5-1 and TRBJ2-5; possibly TRBD1 for D (7 bases). The germline V and J ends were trimmed by 4 bases and 2 bases, with 21 bases remaining between them. The germline CDR1 and CDR2 sequences are SGHRS and YFSETQ. The CDR3 is 17 residues long. Here the CDR3 DNA reads TGCGCCAGCAGCCCTTATTTCTCGCGGGACAGTCAAGAGACCCAGTACTTC. The encoded protein is CASSPYFSRDSQETQYF.

The V and J genes are TRBV7-2 and TRBJ2-7; TRBD1 matches at 9 bases. After removal of 3 bases from V and 1 base from J, the junction contained 1 base not matched to a gene. The V gene's germline CDR1 is SGHTA and CDR2 FQGNSA. This CDR3 has 14 amino acids. CDR3 sequence: CASSLTGGSYEQYF. The CDR3 nucleotides read TGTGCCAGCAGCTTGACAGGGGGATCCTACGAGCAGTACTTC.

The CDR3 DNA sequence: TGTGCCAGCAGCGCGCAGAAGAACACTGAAGCTTTCTTT. Amino acid sequence: CASSAQKNTEAFF. V is TRBV9 and J is TRBJ1-1, with D unresolved. CDR1 and CDR2 from the germline V gene are SGDLS and YYNGEE. The CDR3 consists of 13 residues. The V gene lost 3 bases and the J gene lost 1 base, with 7 bases spanning the gap.

The chain links TRBV30 to TRBJ1-3, with 7 nucleotides matching TRBD1. Per the germline V gene, CDR1 is GTSNPN and CDR2 is SVGIG (reference sequence). After removal of 2 bases from V and 0 bases from J, the junction contained 1 base not matched to a gene. CDR3 length: 14 amino acids. In DNA form, the CDR3 reads TGTGCCTGGAGTACAGGGGACTCTGGAAACACCATATATTTT. Translating it yields CAWSTGDSGNTIYF.

This sequence joins TRBV15 and TRBJ2-5; no definite D call. Trimming removed 0 bases from V and 5 bases from J, with 7 bases in between. The CDR3 runs to 13 residues. Germline assignment: CDR1 LNHNV and CDR2 YYDKDF (reference sequence). This CDR3 reads CATSRERSETQYF. CDR3 nucleotides: TGTGCCACCAGCAGAGAGAGGAGTGAGACCCAGTACTTC.

The chain recombines TRBV6-5 with TRBJ1-4, with 9 bases matching TRBD1. CDR3 length: 15 amino acids. Trimming at V came to 5 bases and at J to 5 bases, leaving 6 bases not matched to a gene. Germline V CDR1 and CDR2: MNHEY, SVGAGI. Written as DNA, the CDR3 is TGTGCCAGCAGTCGAGACGGGACAGGGAATGAAAAACTGTTTTTT. It yields the protein CASSRDGTGNEKLFF.

The chain uses TRBV9 and TRBJ1-1; no clear D gene. Germline V gene sequence: CDR1 SGDLS, CDR2 YYNGEE. With 4 bases removed from V and 1 base from J, the gap between germline ends came to 14 bases. The CDR3 is 15 amino acids. CDR3 in amino acids: CASSPHGSSNTEAFF. In DNA form, the CDR3 reads TGTGCCAGCAGCCCCCACGGGAGTTCGAACACTGAAGCTTTCTTT.

This clone was seen a single time. The V call is TRBV3-1 (or the pseudogene TRBV3-2), the J call TRBJ2-1; TRBD2 agrees at 10 bases. Germline lookup yields CDR1 LGHDT and CDR2 YNNKEL (reference sequence). Losses at the gene ends were 0 bases for V and 5 bases for J; bases not matched to a gene: 4. CDR3 length: 16 residues. The DNA for the CDR3 is TGTGCCAGCAGCCAAGAGGTACTAGCGGGGCACAATGAGCAGTTCTTC. Its protein is CASSQEVLAGHNEQFF.

Of note for this clone: This specimen includes other DNA sequences encoding the same CDR3. This sequence joins TRBV5-1 and TRBJ2-7; D is unclear. CDR3 length equals 13 residues. Trimming stripped 0 bases from V and 1 base from J, with 5 bases between. CDR1 SGHRS and CDR2 YFSETQ come from the germline V gene. The CDR3 protein is CASSLAGSYEQYF. The CDR3 DNA is TGCGCCAGCAGCTTGGCAGGATCCTACGAGCAGTACTTC.

This clone appeared once. CDR3 sequence reads: CASSSPTGGGHYGYTF. Here the CDR3 DNA reads TGTGCCAGCAGTTCTCCAACAGGGGGAGGTCATTATGGCTACACCTTC. V gene TRBV28 combines with J gene TRBJ1-2; 8 bases fit TRBD1. This CDR3 has 16 amino acids. The germline CDR1 and CDR2 sequences are MDHEN and SYDVKM. The J segment lost 5 bases and the V segment lost 4 bases, leaving 12 bases of the junction unmatched.

The gene calls are TRBV12-3 or TRBV12-4 and TRBJ1-1; 7 positions match TRBD1. After removal of 3 bases from V and 5 bases from J, the junction contained 3 bases not matched to a gene. The CDR3 is 13 residues long. The DNA of the CDR3 is TGTGCCAGCAGTTTCCGACAGGGTACTGAAGCTTTCTTT. Translated, it gives CASSFRQGTEAFF.

The V gene is TRBV25-1, the J gene TRBJ2-5; the D call may be TRBD1 or TRBD2 (5 bases each). V was pared by 4 bases and J by 5 bases, with 5 bases between. The CDR3 loop spans 11 amino acids. In germline, CDR1 is MGHDK, CDR2 SYGVNS. CDR3 sequence reads: CASSGGETQYF. The CDR3 nucleotides read TGTGCCAGCAGTGGGGGGGAGACCCAGTACTTC. Complete variable domain (other parts from reference TRBV25-1 and TRBJ2-5): EADIYQTPRYLVIGTGKKITLECSQTMGHDKMYWYQQDPGMELHLIHYSYGVNSTEKGDLSSESTVSRIRTEHFPLTLESARPSHTSQYLCASSGGETQYFGPGTRLLVL.

The CDR3 protein is CASSQMTASYNEQFF. The CDR3, as DNA: TGCGCCAGCAGCCAAATGACAGCCTCCTACAATGAGCAGTTCTTC. The chain couples TRBV4-1 to TRBJ2-1; D might be TRBD1 (5 bases). CDR3 size: 15 residues. Trimming pared 2 bases from V and 0 bases from J, leaving 8 bases between. The germline V gene has CDR1 MGHRA and CDR2 YSYEKL.

V and J are TRBV5-1 and TRBJ2-5; 11 nucleotides line up with TRBD2. Germline lookup yields CDR1 SGHRS and CDR2 YFSETQ. Germline trimming cut 7 bases from V and 1 base from J; bases unmatched to any gene: 3. CDR3 size: 14 residues. The CDR3 nucleotides read TGCGCCAGCGGCCTAGCGGGGGGCCAAGAGACCCAGTACTTC. It specifies CASGLAGGQETQYF.

The chain joins TRBV5-4 to TRBJ1-1; D remains unclear. Germline loops: CDR1 SGHNT, CDR2 YYREEE (reference sequence). The CDR3 runs 14 residues. V was shortened by 2 bases and J by 1 base, with 9 bases between the two germline ends. The chain's CDR3 is CASSLFQPNTEAFF. The CDR3 nucleotides are TGTGCCAGCAGCTTATTTCAGCCGAACACTGAAGCTTTCTTT.

This sequence joins TRBV6-2 or TRBV6-3 and TRBJ2-1; the match to TRBD2 covers 14 bases. After removal of 0 bases from V and 0 bases from J, the junction contained 4 bases not matched to a gene. The CDR3 runs to 19 residues. Germline V gives CDR1 MNHEY, CDR2 SVGEGT. The CDR3 nucleotides are TGTGCCAGCAGTTACTCAGCGACTAGCGGGGGGGCCTCCTACAATGAGCAGTTCTTC. Protein product: CASSYSATSGGASYNEQFF.

This clone appeared once. The chain has TRBV30 and TRBJ1-1; possibly TRBD1 for D (6 bases). The CDR3 is 13 residues long. Trimming left V 4 bases short and J 1 base short, with 10 bases between. CDR1 GTSNPN and CDR2 SVGIG come from the germline V gene (reference sequence). The CDR3 here is CAWIGQRNTEAFF. CDR3 in DNA: TGTGCCTGGATCGGACAGAGGAACACTGAAGCTTTCTTT.

This clone appeared once. The chain combines TRBV3-1 (or the pseudogene TRBV3-2) with TRBJ2-2; D might be TRBD1 or TRBD2, each matching 5 bases. The CDR3 spans 13 residues. Between the trimmed V and J ends, which lost 3 bases and 8 bases, there was a span of 10 bases. CDR1 and CDR2 (germline): LGHDT, YNNKEL (reference sequence). The CDR3 spells CASSQGVLGELFF. CDR3 DNA: TGTGCCAGCAGCCAGGGGGTTTTGGGGGAGCTGTTTTTT.

The CDR3 DNA sequence: TGTGCCAGCAGCTTGGCACTGACTGAGCAGTACTTC. Translation: CASSLALTEQYF. The chain joins TRBV5-6 to TRBJ2-7; no clear D. V was clipped by 0 bases and J by 7 bases, with 8 bases between them. In germline, CDR1 is SGHDT, CDR2 YYEEEE. The CDR3 runs to 12 residues.

The chain has TRBV30 and TRBJ2-7; D is perhaps TRBD2 (6 bases). The CDR3 totals 12 residues. Germline-derived CDR1 and CDR2 are GTSNPN and SVGIG (reference sequence). V was trimmed by 5 bases and J by 7 bases, leaving 15 bases between them. The CDR3 region has the DNA TGTGCCTGGGCTCCCGGGGGTATAGAGCAGTACTTC. Translating gives CAWAPGGIEQYF.

The chain links TRBV28 to TRBJ1-1, with TRBD1 as a possible D gene (5 bases). The V gene's germline CDR1 is MDHEN and CDR2 SYDVKM. The CDR3 extends over 14 amino acids. V lost 6 bases, J lost 2 bases, and 13 bases lay in between. CDR3 protein: CASSRPGQNTEAFF. The CDR3 DNA is TGTGCCAGCAGCCGTCCGGGGCAAAACACTGAAGCTTTCTTT.

The chain has TRBV5-4 and TRBJ1-2, with a tentative D call TRBD1 (5 bases). The CDR3 spans 15 residues. Trimming left V 0 bases short and J 2 bases short, with 11 bases between. Germline values: CDR1 SGHNT, CDR2 YYREEE (reference sequence). The CDR3 sequence: CASSLGSGGNYGYTF. CDR3 bases: TGTGCCAGCAGCTTGGGGTCTGGGGGGAACTATGGCTACACCTTC.

V is TRBV29-1 and J is TRBJ2-3; D gene uncertain. V dropped 5 bases and J dropped 5 bases, with 11 bases sitting between them. The germline CDR1 and CDR2 sequences are SQVTM and ANQGSEA. The length of the CDR3 is 12 residues. CDR3 in DNA: TGCAGCGTTCCCCTCTCAGGAGATACGCAGTATTTT. This encodes CSVPLSGDTQYF.

The rearrangement uses TRBV7-2 and TRBJ2-5, with 9 bases aligning to TRBD2. The junction had 5 bases not matched to a gene; V was cut back by 1 base and J by 5 bases. The length of the CDR3 is 15 residues. Germline V gives CDR1 SGHTA, CDR2 FQGNSA. The DNA of the CDR3 is TGTGCCAGCAGCTTAGGGCGGGGGGGCCAGGAGACCCAGTACTTC. The encoded protein is CASSLGRGGQETQYF.

The chain links TRBV5-4 to TRBJ2-4; 8 nucleotides match TRBD2. The CDR3 is 15 residues long. J was trimmed by 9 bases and V by 4 bases; bases with no gene match: 12. The germline gives CDR1 SGHNT, CDR2 YYREEE (reference sequence). The chain's CDR3 is CASSDHSLAGGIQYF. The CDR3, as DNA: TGTGCCAGCAGCGACCACAGCCTTGCGGGGGGCATTCAGTACTTC. The full variable domain, in which reference TRBV5-4 and TRBJ2-4 provide the parts outside the CDR3, is ETGVTQSPTHLIKTRGQQVTLRCSSQSGHNTVSWYQQALGQGPQFIFQYYREEENGRGNFPPRFSGLQFPNYSSELNVNALELDDSALYLCASSDHSLAGGIQYFGAGTRLSVL.

This chain uses TRBV5-1 with TRBJ2-5; 8 positions agree with TRBD1. The CDR3 has 16 amino acids. Looked up from germline, CDR1 is SGHRS and CDR2 is YFSETQ. The trim removed 3 bases at V and 0 bases at J, leaving 7 bases unmatched. CDR3 amino acids: CASSSGQGWDQETQYF. The CDR3 nucleotides read TGCGCCAGCAGCTCAGGACAGGGATGGGACCAAGAGACCCAGTACTTC.